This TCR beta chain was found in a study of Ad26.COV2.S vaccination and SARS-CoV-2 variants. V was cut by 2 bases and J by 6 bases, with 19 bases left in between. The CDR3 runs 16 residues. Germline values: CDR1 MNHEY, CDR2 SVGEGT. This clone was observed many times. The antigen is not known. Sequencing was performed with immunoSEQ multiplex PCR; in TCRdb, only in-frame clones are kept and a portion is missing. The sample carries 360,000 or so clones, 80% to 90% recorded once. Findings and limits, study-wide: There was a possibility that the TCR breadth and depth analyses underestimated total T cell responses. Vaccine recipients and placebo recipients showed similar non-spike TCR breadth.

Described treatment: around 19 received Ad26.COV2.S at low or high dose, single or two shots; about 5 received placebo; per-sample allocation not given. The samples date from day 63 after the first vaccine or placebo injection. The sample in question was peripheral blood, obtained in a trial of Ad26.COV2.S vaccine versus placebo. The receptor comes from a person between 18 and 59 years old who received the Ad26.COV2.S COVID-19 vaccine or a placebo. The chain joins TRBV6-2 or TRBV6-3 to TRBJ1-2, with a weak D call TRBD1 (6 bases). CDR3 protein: CASSYGGSTGRDGYTF. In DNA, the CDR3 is TGTGCCAGCAGTTACGGGGGATCTACAGGGAGAGATGGCTACACCTTC.